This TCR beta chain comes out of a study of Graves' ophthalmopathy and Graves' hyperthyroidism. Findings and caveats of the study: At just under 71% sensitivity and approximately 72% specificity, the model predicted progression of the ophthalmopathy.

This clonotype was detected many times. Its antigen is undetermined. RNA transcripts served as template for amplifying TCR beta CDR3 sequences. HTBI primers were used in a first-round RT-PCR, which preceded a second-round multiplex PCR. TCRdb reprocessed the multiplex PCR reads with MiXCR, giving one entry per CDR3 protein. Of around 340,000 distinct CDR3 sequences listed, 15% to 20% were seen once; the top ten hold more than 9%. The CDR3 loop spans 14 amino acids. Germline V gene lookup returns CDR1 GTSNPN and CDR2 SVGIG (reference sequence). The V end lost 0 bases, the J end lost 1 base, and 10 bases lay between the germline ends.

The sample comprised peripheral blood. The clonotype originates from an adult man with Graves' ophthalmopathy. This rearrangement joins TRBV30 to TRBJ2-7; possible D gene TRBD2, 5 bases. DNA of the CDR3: TGTGCCTGGAGTGTAAAATCGGGGTCCTACGAGCAGTACTTC. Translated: CAWSVKSGSYEQYF.